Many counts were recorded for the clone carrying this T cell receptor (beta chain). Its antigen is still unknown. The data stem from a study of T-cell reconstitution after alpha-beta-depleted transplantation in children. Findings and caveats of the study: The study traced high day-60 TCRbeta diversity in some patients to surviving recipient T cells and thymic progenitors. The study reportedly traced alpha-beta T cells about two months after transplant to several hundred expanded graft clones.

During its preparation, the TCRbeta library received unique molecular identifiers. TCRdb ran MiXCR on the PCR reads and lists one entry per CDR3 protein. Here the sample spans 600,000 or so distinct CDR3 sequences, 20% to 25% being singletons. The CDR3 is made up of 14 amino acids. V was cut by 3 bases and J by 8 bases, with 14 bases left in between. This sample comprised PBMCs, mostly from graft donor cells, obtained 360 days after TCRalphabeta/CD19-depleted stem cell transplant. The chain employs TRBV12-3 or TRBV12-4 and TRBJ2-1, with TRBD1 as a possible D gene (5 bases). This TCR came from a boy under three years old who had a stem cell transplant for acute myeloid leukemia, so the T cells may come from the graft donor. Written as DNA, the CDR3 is TGTGCCAGCAGTTTGGAACAGGCTAGGGATGAGCAGTTCTTC. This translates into CASSLEQARDEQFF.